This T cell receptor beta chain was obtained from a study of lymphopenia after photon versus proton radiotherapy. The study, taken as a whole, reports: After the lymphocyte nadir, photon-treated repertoires showed oligoclonal expansion, especially of CD8+ Temra cells.

Comments on this clone: Its specificity is not known.

Deletions cut 2 bases from V and 7 bases from J, with 12 bases between. The CDR3 consists of 14 residues. Germline loops: CDR1 SGHTA, CDR2 FQGNSA. Using immunoSEQ multiplex PCR, the repertoire was profiled, and TCRdb retains in-frame clones only, with some absent. The sample includes 55,000 to 70,000 clones, around 92% of them seen just once. The chain combines TRBV7-2 with TRBJ1-5, with D perhaps matching TRBD1 (6 bases). This clonotype was sampled from a middle-aged woman with cholangiocarcinoma. The specimen comprised peripheral blood, sampled from a patient treated with photon-based radiotherapy. The CDR3 DNA reads TGTGCCAGCAGCTTAATCTGGGGGGCCCAGCCCCAGCATTTT. Amino acid sequence: CASSLIWGAQPQHF.